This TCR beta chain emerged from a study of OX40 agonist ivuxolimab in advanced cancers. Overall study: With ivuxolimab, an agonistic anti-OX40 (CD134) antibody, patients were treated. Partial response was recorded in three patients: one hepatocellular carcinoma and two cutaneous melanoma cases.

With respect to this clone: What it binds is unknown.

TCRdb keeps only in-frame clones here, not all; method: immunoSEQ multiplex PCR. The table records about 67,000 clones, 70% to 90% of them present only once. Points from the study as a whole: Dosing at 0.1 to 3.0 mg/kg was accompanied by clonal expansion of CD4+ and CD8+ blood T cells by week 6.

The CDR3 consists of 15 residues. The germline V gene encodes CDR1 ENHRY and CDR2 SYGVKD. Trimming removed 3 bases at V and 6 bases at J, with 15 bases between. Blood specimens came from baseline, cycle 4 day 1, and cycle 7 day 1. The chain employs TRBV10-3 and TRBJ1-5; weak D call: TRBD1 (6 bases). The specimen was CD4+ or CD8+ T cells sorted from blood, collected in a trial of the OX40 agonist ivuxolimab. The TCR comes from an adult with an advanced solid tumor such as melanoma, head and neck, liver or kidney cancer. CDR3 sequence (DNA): TGTGCCATCAGTGAAGGGCAGGGGTCGGCTCAGCCCCAGCATTTT. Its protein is CAISEGQGSAQPQHF.